This TCR beta chain comes out of a study of blood T cell repertoires in COVID-19. Across the study: T cells, B-cell-depleted T cells, or PBMCs supplied cDNA or gDNA.

Libraries were prepared by immunoSEQ multiplex PCR; TCRdb keeps only in-frame clonotypes and omits some of them. The table records about 190,000 clones, approximately 80% of them present only once. The receptor's source is a human donor in a cohort sampled during active COVID-19. The specimen sequenced was peripheral blood.

The CDR3 nucleotides read TGTGCCAGCAGTTTACGGGGTAGGTGGGGTGGGTATAATTCACCCCTCCACTTT. Encoded protein: CASSLRGRWGGYNSPLHF. The chain employs TRBV27 and TRBJ1-6; D not certain. Trimming took 2 bases from V and 4 from J, leaving 18 bases between them. CDR1 is MNHEY, CDR2 SMNVEV, per germline (reference sequence). The CDR3 extends over 18 amino acids.